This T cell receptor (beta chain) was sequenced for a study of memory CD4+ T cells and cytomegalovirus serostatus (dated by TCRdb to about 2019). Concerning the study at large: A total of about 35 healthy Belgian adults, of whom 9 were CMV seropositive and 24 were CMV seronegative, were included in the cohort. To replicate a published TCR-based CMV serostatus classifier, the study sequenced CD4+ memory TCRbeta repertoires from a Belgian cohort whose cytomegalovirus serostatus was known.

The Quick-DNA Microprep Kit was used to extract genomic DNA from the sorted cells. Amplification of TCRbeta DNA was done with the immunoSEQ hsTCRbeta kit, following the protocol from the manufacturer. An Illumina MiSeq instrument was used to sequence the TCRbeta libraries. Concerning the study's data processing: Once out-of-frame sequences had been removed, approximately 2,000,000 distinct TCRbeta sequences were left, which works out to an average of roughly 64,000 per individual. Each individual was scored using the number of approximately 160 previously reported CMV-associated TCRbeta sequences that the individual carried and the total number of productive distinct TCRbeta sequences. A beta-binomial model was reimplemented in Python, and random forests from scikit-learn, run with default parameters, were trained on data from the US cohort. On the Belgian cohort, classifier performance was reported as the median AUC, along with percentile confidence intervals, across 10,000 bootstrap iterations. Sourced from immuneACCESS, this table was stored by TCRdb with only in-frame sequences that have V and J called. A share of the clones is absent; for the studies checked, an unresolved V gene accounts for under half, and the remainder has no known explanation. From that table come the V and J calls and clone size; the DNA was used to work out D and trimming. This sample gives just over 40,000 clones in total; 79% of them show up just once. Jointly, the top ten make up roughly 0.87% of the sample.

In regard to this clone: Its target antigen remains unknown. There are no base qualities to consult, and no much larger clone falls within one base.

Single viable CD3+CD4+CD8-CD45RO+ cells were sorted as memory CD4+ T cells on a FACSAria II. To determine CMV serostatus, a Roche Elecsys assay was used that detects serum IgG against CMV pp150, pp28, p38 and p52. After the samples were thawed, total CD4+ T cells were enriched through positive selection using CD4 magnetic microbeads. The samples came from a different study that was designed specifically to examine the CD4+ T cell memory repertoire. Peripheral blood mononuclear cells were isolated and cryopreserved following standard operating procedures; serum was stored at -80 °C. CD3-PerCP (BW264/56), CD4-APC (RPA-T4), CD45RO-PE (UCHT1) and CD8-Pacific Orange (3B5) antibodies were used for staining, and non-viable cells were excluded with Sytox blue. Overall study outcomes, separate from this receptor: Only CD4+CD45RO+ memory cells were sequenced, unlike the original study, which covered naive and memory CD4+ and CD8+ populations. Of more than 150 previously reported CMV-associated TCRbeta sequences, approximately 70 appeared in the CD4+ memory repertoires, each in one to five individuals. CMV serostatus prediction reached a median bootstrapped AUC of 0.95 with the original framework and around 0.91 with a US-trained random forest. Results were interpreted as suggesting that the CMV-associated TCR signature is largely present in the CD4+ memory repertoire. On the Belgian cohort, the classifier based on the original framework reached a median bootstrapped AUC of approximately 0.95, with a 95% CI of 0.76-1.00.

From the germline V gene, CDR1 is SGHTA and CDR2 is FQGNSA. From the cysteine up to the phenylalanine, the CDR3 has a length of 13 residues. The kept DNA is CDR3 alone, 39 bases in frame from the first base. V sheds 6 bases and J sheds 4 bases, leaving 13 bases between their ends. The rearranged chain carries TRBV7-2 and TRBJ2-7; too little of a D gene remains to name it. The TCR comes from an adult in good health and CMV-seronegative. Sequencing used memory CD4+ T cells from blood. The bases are TGTGCCAGCAGAGCCTCGGTCGGATACGAGCAGTACTTC. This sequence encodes CASRASVGYEQYF. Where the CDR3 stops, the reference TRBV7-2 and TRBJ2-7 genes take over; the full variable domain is GAGVSQSPSNKVTEKGKDVELRCDPISGHTALYWYRQSLGQGLEFLIYFQGNSAPDKSGLPSDRFSAERTGGSVSTLTIQRTQQEDSAVYLCASRASVGYEQYFGPGTRLTVT.